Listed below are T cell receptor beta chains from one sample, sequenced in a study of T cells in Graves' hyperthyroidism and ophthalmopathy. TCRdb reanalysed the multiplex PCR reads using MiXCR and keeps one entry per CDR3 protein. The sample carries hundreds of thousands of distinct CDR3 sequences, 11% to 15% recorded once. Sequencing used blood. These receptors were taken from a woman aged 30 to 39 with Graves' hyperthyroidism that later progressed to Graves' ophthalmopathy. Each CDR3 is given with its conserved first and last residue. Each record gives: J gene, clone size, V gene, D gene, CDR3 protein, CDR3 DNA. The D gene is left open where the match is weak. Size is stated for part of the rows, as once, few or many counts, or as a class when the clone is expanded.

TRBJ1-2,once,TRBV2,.,CASRDDSYGYTF,TGTGCCAGCAGAGATGACAGCTATGGCTACACCTTC
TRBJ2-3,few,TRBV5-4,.,CASSPTGLQVNTQYF,TGTGCCAGCAGCCCTACAGGGTTGCAAGTAAATACGCAGTATTTT
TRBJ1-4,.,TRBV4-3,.,CASSQGGFTSSDNEKLFF,TGCGCCAGCAGCCAAGGGGGCTTCACATCATCGGATAATGAAAAACTGTTTTTT
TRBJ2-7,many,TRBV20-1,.,CSARSGRDYEQYF,TGCAGTGCTAGAAGCGGAAGGGACTACGAGCAGTACTTC
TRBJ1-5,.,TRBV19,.,CASGRSDQPQHF,TGTGCCAGTGGCCGAAGTGATCAGCCCCAGCATTTT
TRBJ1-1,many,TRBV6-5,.,CASSYSTGLGGTEAFF,TGTGCCAGCAGTTACTCCACAGGGTTGGGTGGCACTGAAGCTTTCTTT
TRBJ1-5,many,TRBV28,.,CASRTDGPSNQPQHF,TGTGCCAGCCGTACCGATGGACCGAGCAATCAGCCCCAGCATTTT
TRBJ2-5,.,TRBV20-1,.,CSARVGGQETQYF,TGCAGTGCTAGAGTCGGGGGACAAGAGACCCAGTACTTC
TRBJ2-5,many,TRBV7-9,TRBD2,CASSKLAGEETQYF,TGTGCCAGCAGCAAACTAGCGGGAGAAGAGACCCAGTACTTC
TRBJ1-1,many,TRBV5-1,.,CASSSGTPNTEAFF,TGTGCCAGCAGTTCCGGGACACCGAACACTGAAGCTTTCTTT
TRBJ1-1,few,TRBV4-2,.,CASSPSPGMNTEAFF,TGTGCCAGCAGCCCTTCGCCGGGTATGAACACTGAAGCTTTCTTT
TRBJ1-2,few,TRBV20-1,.,CSARGRDYGYTF,TGCAGTGCTAGAGGACGGGACTATGGCTACACCTTC
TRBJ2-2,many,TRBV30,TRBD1,CAWRSGTGAGELFF,TGTGCCTGGAGGTCCGGGACAGGGGCCGGGGAGCTGTTTTTT
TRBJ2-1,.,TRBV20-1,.,CSAPTTGKTYNEQFF,TGCAGTGCACCCACGACAGGAAAAACCTACAATGAGCAGTTCTTC
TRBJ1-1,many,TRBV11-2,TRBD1,CASSLGRGRGSWTEAFF,TGTGCCAGCAGCTTAGGGAGGGGCAGGGGGTCGTGGACTGAAGCTTTCTTT
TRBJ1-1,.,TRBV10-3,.,CAVLGGRGNTEAFF,TGTGCCGTATTGGGGGGCCGGGGGAACACTGAAGCTTTCTTT
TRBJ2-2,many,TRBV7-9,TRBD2,CASSSLGPGLARNTGELFF,TGTGCCAGCAGCTCTTTAGGACCGGGACTAGCGAGAAACACCGGGGAGCTGTTTTTT
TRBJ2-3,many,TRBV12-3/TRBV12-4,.,CASRPRGGGVDTQYF,TGTGCCAGCCGTCCTAGGGGGGGAGGTGTAGATACGCAGTATTTT
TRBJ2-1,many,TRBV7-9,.,CASSLLAFYEQFF,TGTGCCAGCAGCTTATTAGCGTTCTATGAGCAGTTCTTC
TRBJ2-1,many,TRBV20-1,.,CSARALTYNEQFF,TGCAGTGCTAGAGCCCTCACCTACAATGAGCAGTTCTTC
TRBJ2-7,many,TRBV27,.,CASSITGTFFYEQYF,TGTGCCAGCAGCATTACAGGCACATTCTTCTACGAGCAGTACTTC
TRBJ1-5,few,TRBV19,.,CASSTEVGASNQPQHF,TGTGCCAGCTCAACAGAGGTGGGGGCCAGCAATCAGCCCCAGCATTTT
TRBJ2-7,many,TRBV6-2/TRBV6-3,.,CASSYKLEKDEQYF,TGTGCCAGCAGTTACAAGCTGGAAAAGGATGAGCAGTACTTC
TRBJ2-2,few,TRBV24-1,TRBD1,CATSDSDREIAGELFF,TGTGCCACCAGTGATTCTGACAGGGAAATTGCCGGGGAGCTGTTTTTT
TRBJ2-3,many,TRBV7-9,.,CASRRTTDTDTQYF,TGTGCCAGCAGGAGGACGACGGACACAGATACGCAGTATTTT
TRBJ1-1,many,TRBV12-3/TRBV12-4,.,CASSFFQGDTEAFF,TGTGCCAGCAGTTTTTTCCAGGGCGACACTGAAGCTTTCTTT